What follows are 7 T cell receptor beta chains derived from one specimen sequenced in a study of T-cell reconstitution after alpha-beta-depleted transplantation in children. It was with unique molecular identifiers that the TCRbeta library was prepared. A single record per CDR3 protein comes from TCRdb applying MiXCR to the PCR reads. The table lists hundreds of thousands of distinct CDR3 sequences, 23% of them singletons. Sample: PBMCs, mostly from graft donor cells, taken 360 days after TCRalphabeta/CD19-depleted stem cell transplant. The receptors here all came from a boy in the first two years of life who had a stem cell transplant for acute myeloid leukemia, so the T cells may come from the graft donor.

The chain carries TRBV6-2 or TRBV6-3 and TRBJ1-5; the D gene is possibly TRBD1 (5 bases). From germline, CDR1 is MNHEY and CDR2 SVGEGT. This CDR3 has 14 residues. V shed 6 bases and J shed 0 bases, with 9 bases lying between them. The CDR3 region is CASRKTASNQPQHF. For the CDR3, the DNA is TGTGCCAGCAGAAAGACAGCTAGCAATCAGCCCCAGCATTTT.

The genes are TRBV7-9 and TRBJ2-2; maybe TRBD1 (7 bases). Germline V gene data show CDR1 as SEHNR and CDR2 as FQNEAQ (reference sequence). This CDR3 has 13 residues. The V gene lost 5 bases and the J gene lost 5 bases, with 9 bases spanning the gap. Here the CDR3 DNA reads TGTGCCAGCAGCGCAGGGGGGACCGGGGAGCTGTTTTTT. It yields the protein CASSAGGTGELFF.

This chain links TRBV20-1 with TRBJ1-1; TRBD1 is a possible D gene (5 bases). The CDR3 loop spans 15 amino acids. V lost 0 bases, J lost 3 bases, and 14 bases lay in between. Germline values: CDR1 DFQATT, CDR2 SNEGSKA (reference sequence). The CDR3 protein is CSARDFQGTDTEAFF. CDR3 DNA sequence: TGCAGTGCTAGAGATTTCCAGGGTACGGACACTGAAGCTTTCTTT.

This clonotype has at least ten counts. The gene calls are TRBV7-2 and TRBJ2-7; 8 bases match TRBD1. The germline V gene encodes CDR1 SGHTA and CDR2 FQGNSA. V was pared by 5 bases and J by 4 bases, with 10 bases of the junction left unmatched. CDR3 length: 15 residues. CDR3 DNA: TGTGCCAGCAGCACTCCCAGACAGGGGCGGTACGAGCAGTACTTC. This gives the protein CASSTPRQGRYEQYF.

This clonotype was picked up a small number of times. The rearrangement links TRBV29-1 to TRBJ2-3, with D unresolved. The CDR3 spans 16 residues. Germline V CDR1 and CDR2: SQVTM, ANQGSEA. Trimming took 0 bases from V and 2 from J, leaving 15 bases between them. The CDR3 region is CSVEDPRTVITDTQYF. The CDR3 DNA reads TGCAGCGTTGAAGATCCTCGGACGGTAATCACAGATACGCAGTATTTT.

There are many counts of this clonotype. This chain joins TRBV24-1 and TRBJ2-2, with 7 bases fitting TRBD1. Germline CDR1 KGHDR, CDR2 SFDVKD. V shed 2 bases, J shed 4 bases, and the junction held 6 bases outside the gene matches. This CDR3 is 16 amino acids long. CDR3 in DNA: TGTGCCACCAGTGATTCATACAGGGGTGGCACCGGGGAGCTGTTTTTT. Its translation: CATSDSYRGGTGELFF.

This clonotype has at least ten counts. The genes are TRBV29-1 and TRBJ1-1; 7 bases are shared with TRBD1. The CDR3 spans 13 residues. J lost 4 bases, V lost 4 bases, and 6 bases had no gene match. Germline V gives CDR1 SQVTM, CDR2 ANQGSEA. The CDR3 region has the DNA TGCAGCGTTGCGCGTACAGGGGCCACTGAAGCTTTCTTT. The encoded protein is CSVARTGATEAFF.